These T cell receptor beta chains were read from a single sample in a study of CD8 T cells in ankylosing spondylitis. TCRdb ran MiXCR on the 5' RACE reads and lists one entry per CDR3 protein. The sample has a few hundred thousand distinct CDR3 sequences, more than 20% seen once. The sequencing sample was made of blood, either unsorted or a sorted T cell fraction (not recorded which). These receptors came from a male donor with ankylosing spondylitis or in good health (not recorded which). The CDR3 runs from the conserved cysteine through the conserved F or W. D genes are given only for firm matches. Clone size appears in some rows only: once, few, many, or a class for an expanded clone.

V gene: TRBV6-1; J gene: TRBJ1-1; D gene: TRBD1; clone size: -; CDR3 protein: CASSDRDRGGTEAFF; CDR3 DNA: TGTGCCAGCAGTGACAGGGACAGGGGGGGAACTGAAGCTTTCTTT
V gene: TRBV7-9; J gene: TRBJ2-2; D gene: -; clone size: few; CDR3 protein: CASSLSLGPGELFF; CDR3 DNA: TGTGCCAGCAGCTTAAGTCTAGGACCCGGGGAGCTGTTTTTT
V gene: TRBV11-2; J gene: TRBJ1-1; D gene: -; clone size: few; CDR3 protein: CASSPPMGTEAFF; CDR3 DNA: TGTGCCAGCAGCCCACCGATGGGGACTGAAGCTTTCTTT
V gene: TRBV7-2; J gene: TRBJ2-3; D gene: TRBD2; clone size: medium-sized; CDR3 protein: CASSFRRGGTDTQYF; CDR3 DNA: TGTGCCAGCAGCTTCCGACGGGGGGGGACAGATACGCAGTATTTT
V gene: TRBV7-3; J gene: TRBJ2-5; D gene: -; clone size: -; CDR3 protein: CASSLNLGEETQYF; CDR3 DNA: TGTGCCAGCAGCTTAAATCTCGGGGAGGAGACCCAGTACTTC
V gene: TRBV10-3; J gene: TRBJ2-7; D gene: -; clone size: few; CDR3 protein: CAIRVEGRGHEQYF; CDR3 DNA: TGTGCCATCAGGGTAGAGGGTCGGGGCCACGAGCAGTACTTC
V gene: TRBV29-1; J gene: TRBJ2-5; D gene: -; clone size: -; CDR3 protein: CSVEGVGQETQYF; CDR3 DNA: TGCAGCGTTGAAGGAGTGGGGCAAGAGACCCAGTACTTC
V gene: TRBV27; J gene: TRBJ2-7; D gene: TRBD1; clone size: -; CDR3 protein: CASSLLGQHSYEQYF; CDR3 DNA: TGTGCCAGCAGTTTACTGGGACAGCACTCCTACGAGCAGTACTTC
V gene: TRBV4-2; J gene: TRBJ2-3; D gene: -; clone size: -; CDR3 protein: CASSHRDVVGGGTDTQYF; CDR3 DNA: TGTGCCAGCAGCCATAGGGATGTCGTTGGCGGAGGCACAGATACGCAGTATTTT
V gene: TRBV4-1; J gene: TRBJ2-1; D gene: -; clone size: -; CDR3 protein: CASSQPGLILTNEQFF; CDR3 DNA: TGCGCCAGCAGCCAGCCGGGACTCATCCTTACCAATGAGCAGTTCTTC
V gene: TRBV20-1; J gene: TRBJ2-5; D gene: -; clone size: few; CDR3 protein: CSATQRRLPETQYF; CDR3 DNA: TGCAGTGCTACCCAGCGGCGTCTCCCCGAGACCCAGTACTTC
V gene: TRBV20-1; J gene: TRBJ2-3; D gene: TRBD2; clone size: many; CDR3 protein: CSAIAAGGRTDTQYF; CDR3 DNA: TGCAGTGCTATTGCCGCGGGGGGCCGCACAGATACGCAGTATTTT
V gene: TRBV12-3/TRBV12-4; J gene: TRBJ2-3; D gene: TRBD2; clone size: -; CDR3 protein: CASRTSGSTDTQYF; CDR3 DNA: TGTGCCAGCAGGACTAGCGGGAGCACAGATACGCAGTATTTT
V gene: TRBV12-3/TRBV12-4; J gene: TRBJ2-2; D gene: -; clone size: -; CDR3 protein: CASQGDGWGTGELFF; CDR3 DNA: TGTGCCTCACAGGGTGACGGATGGGGCACCGGGGAGCTGTTTTTT
V gene: TRBV20-1; J gene: TRBJ2-1; D gene: -; clone size: -; CDR3 protein: CSATVTRSYNEQFF; CDR3 DNA: TGCAGTGCTACGGTCACACGCTCCTACAATGAGCAGTTCTTC
V gene: TRBV29-1; J gene: TRBJ2-3; D gene: TRBD1; clone size: -; CDR3 protein: CSARSAGTGGANTQYF; CDR3 DNA: TGCAGCGCTCGATCCGCCGGGACAGGGGGCGCGAATACGCAGTATTTT
V gene: TRBV4-1; J gene: TRBJ2-7; D gene: -; clone size: -; CDR3 protein: CASSQGPEYEQYF; CDR3 DNA: TGCGCCAGCAGCCAAGGCCCTGAGTACGAGCAGTACTTC
V gene: TRBV5-6; J gene: TRBJ1-2; D gene: TRBD1; clone size: few; CDR3 protein: CASSLGTGAAGYTF; CDR3 DNA: TGTGCCAGCAGTCTAGGGACAGGGGCGGCTGGCTACACCTTC
V gene: TRBV12-3/TRBV12-4; J gene: TRBJ1-1; D gene: -; clone size: few; CDR3 protein: CATLSWAEAFF; CDR3 DNA: TGTGCCACGTTGTCCTGGGCTGAAGCTTTCTTT
V gene: TRBV4-1; J gene: TRBJ2-3; D gene: -; clone size: -; CDR3 protein: CASSQLGASTDTQYF; CDR3 DNA: TGCGCCAGCAGCCAACTGGGGGCTAGCACAGATACGCAGTATTTT
V gene: TRBV7-9; J gene: TRBJ2-7; D gene: TRBD1; clone size: few; CDR3 protein: CASSRKTGVEYEQYF; CDR3 DNA: TGTGCCAGCAGCCGAAAGACAGGGGTCGAGTACGAGCAGTACTTC
V gene: TRBV10-2; J gene: TRBJ2-1; D gene: -; clone size: -; CDR3 protein: CASRPRDLDSYNEQFF; CDR3 DNA: TGCGCCAGCAGGCCCAGGGACCTTGACTCCTACAATGAGCAGTTCTTC
V gene: TRBV9; J gene: TRBJ2-3; D gene: -; clone size: -; CDR3 protein: CASSTTGTGTDTQYF; CDR3 DNA: TGTGCCAGCAGCACGACAGGGACTGGTACAGATACGCAGTATTTT
V gene: TRBV12-3/TRBV12-4; J gene: TRBJ1-5; D gene: -; clone size: -; CDR3 protein: CATREGSQPQHF; CDR3 DNA: TGTGCCACGAGGGAGGGGAGTCAGCCCCAGCATTTT
V gene: TRBV5-1; J gene: TRBJ2-1; D gene: -; clone size: -; CDR3 protein: CASSRAGISYNEQFF; CDR3 DNA: TGCGCCAGCAGCCGCGCGGGGATATCCTACAATGAGCAGTTCTTC
V gene: TRBV20-1; J gene: TRBJ2-7; D gene: TRBD2; clone size: few; CDR3 protein: CSAPGVLAGTYEQYF; CDR3 DNA: TGCAGTGCCCCAGGGGTACTAGCGGGGACCTACGAGCAGTACTTC
V gene: TRBV20-1; J gene: TRBJ1-5; D gene: -; clone size: -; CDR3 protein: CSARSQGLGDQPQHF; CDR3 DNA: TGCAGTGCTAGATCGCAGGGGCTGGGGGATCAGCCCCAGCATTTT
V gene: TRBV29-1; J gene: TRBJ2-7; D gene: TRBD2; clone size: -; CDR3 protein: CSVILAGGYEQYF; CDR3 DNA: TGCAGCGTTATCTTGGCGGGGGGCTACGAGCAGTACTTC